Listed below are T cell receptor beta chains from one sample, sequenced in a study of cytomegalovirus exposure and HLA in healthy donors. The method was immunoSEQ multiplex PCR; TCRdb's version includes in-frame clones alone and lacks a portion of them. The sample has roughly 48,000 clones, just over 85% seen once; the top ten hold under 7%. Sequenced: PBMCs. The receptors shown here come from a woman in her twenties or thirties in good health and CMV-seronegative. Each CDR3 is given with its conserved first and last residue. D genes are given only for firm matches. The size of a clone is reported for some rows only, either as once, few or many, or as a class for expanded clones.

>TRBJ2-2|18|TRBD2|-|TRBV7-2
CASSPTPGLASNTGELFF
TGTGCCAGCAGCCCCACACCCGGACTAGCGTCGAACACCGGGGAGCTGTTTTTT
>TRBJ1-4|12|TRBD1|-|TRBV28
CASRRGQEKLFF
TGTGCCAGCAGGAGGGGGCAAGAAAAACTGTTTTTT
>TRBJ2-3|12|-|-|TRBV4-1
CASSQAYSTQYF
TGCGCCAGCAGCCAAGCCTATAGCACGCAGTATTTT
>TRBJ2-7|15|-|-|TRBV5-1
CASSLEPGYAYEQYF
TGCGCCAGCAGCTTGGAGCCAGGTTACGCGTACGAGCAGTACTTC
>TRBJ2-5|14|-|few|TRBV2
CASRGSGVGETQYF
TGTGCCAGCAGAGGATCGGGGGTCGGAGAGACCCAGTACTTC
>TRBJ2-1|15|TRBD2|once|TRBV18
CASSRGLAEYNEQFF
TGTGCCAGCTCACGCGGACTAGCGGAATACAATGAGCAGTTCTTC
>TRBJ1-2|18|-|-|TRBV28
CASSLYRGGQGNNYGYTF
TGTGCCAGCAGTTTATATCGGGGTGGGCAGGGGAACAACTATGGCTACACCTTC
>TRBJ2-7|16|-|-|TRBV28
CASSVPQGSTAYEQYF
TGTGCCAGCAGTGTTCCACAGGGTTCCACAGCCTACGAGCAGTACTTC
>TRBJ1-1|14|-|once|TRBV5-1
CASSRSTGNTEAFF
TGCGCCAGCAGCCGAAGTACGGGGAACACTGAAGCTTTCTTT
>TRBJ1-2|13|TRBD1|-|TRBV18
CASSPQGAQGYTF
TGTGCCAGCTCACCTCAGGGGGCGCAGGGCTACACCTTC
>TRBJ2-2|16|-|-|TRBV5-1
CASSLDPQKRLGELFF
TGCGCCAGCAGCTTGGATCCCCAGAAGCGGTTGGGGGAGCTGTTTTTT
>TRBJ1-4|16|-|-|TRBV15
CATSREQDGSNEKLFF
TGTGCCACCAGCAGAGAACAGGACGGGAGTAATGAAAAACTGTTTTTT
>TRBJ2-7|15|TRBD2|-|TRBV6-5
CASRPGTSGAGEQYF
TGTGCCAGCAGGCCCGGGACTAGCGGTGCGGGGGAGCAGTACTTC
>TRBJ2-5|13|-|-|TRBV5-1
CASTRQPQETQYF
TGCGCCAGCACGCGACAGCCCCAAGAGACCCAGTACTTC
>TRBJ1-2|13|-|-|TRBV14
CASSQDRDYGYTF
TGTGCCAGCAGCCAAGACAGGGACTATGGCTACACCTTC
>TRBJ2-2|15|TRBD2|-|TRBV5-1
CASSVSGSGTGELFF
TGCGCCAGCAGCGTTAGCGGGAGCGGGACCGGGGAGCTGTTTTTT
>TRBJ2-5|14|-|once|TRBV5-4
CASSSTGTSESQYF
TGTGCCAGCAGCTCCACAGGGACATCTGAGTCCCAGTACTTC
>TRBJ1-5|16|TRBD1|-|TRBV7-8
CASSPLTGEVDRPQHF
TGTGCCAGCAGCCCATTGACAGGGGAGGTCGATCGGCCCCAGCATTTT